A single sample is the source of the 14 T cell receptor beta chains below, sequenced in a study of blood T cell repertoires in COVID-19. Data came from immunoSEQ multiplex PCR; TCRdb stores just in-frame clones and leaves some out. The table records 290,000 or so clones, around 86% of them present only once. Sequencing was carried out using peripheral blood. Receptor source: a man in his 70s with acute or convalescent COVID-19.

The genes are TRBV28 and TRBJ1-5; D unclear. Germline CDR1 reads MDHEN; CDR2 reads SYDVKM. The CDR3 totals 13 residues. Trimming stripped 7 bases from V and 5 bases from J, with 12 bases between. CDR3 sequence reads: CASTPGVHQPQHF. As DNA, the CDR3 is TGTGCCAGCACCCCCGGGGTACATCAGCCCCAGCATTTT.

The chain links TRBV5-1 to TRBJ2-6; D is uncertain. The CDR3 consists of 16 residues. Germline V gives CDR1 SGHRS, CDR2 YFSETQ. The ends were cut back, 0 bases at V and 0 bases at J, with 7 bases in the middle. As DNA, the CDR3 is TGCGCCAGCAGCTTGGGGCGGTACTCTGGGGCCAACGTCCTGACTTTC. It translates to CASSLGRYSGANVLTF.

This clone was counted once. V gene TRBV28 combines with J gene TRBJ1-2; no firm D call. Germline lookup yields CDR1 MDHEN and CDR2 SYDVKM. The V gene lost 6 bases and the J gene lost 0 bases, with 5 bases spanning the gap. The CDR3 contains 12 residues. CDR3 loop: CASRRANYGYTF. CDR3 DNA sequence: TGTGCCAGCAGGAGGGCTAACTATGGCTACACCTTC.

This chain connects TRBV19 to TRBJ1-1; D not resolved. Trimming removed 4 bases from V and 7 bases from J, with 10 bases in between. The germline V gene encodes CDR1 LNHDA and CDR2 SQIVND (reference sequence). This CDR3 contains 12 residues. CDR3 bases: TGTGCCAGTAGTACCAGAGGGTTTGAAGCTTTCTTT. Its translation: CASSTRGFEAFF.

This chain connects TRBV30 to TRBJ1-6, with D possibly matching TRBD1 (5 bases). In germline, CDR1 is GTSNPN, CDR2 SVGIG (reference sequence). V was shortened by 2 bases and J by 9 bases, with 11 bases between the two germline ends. CDR3 length: 13 residues. CDR3 DNA sequence: TGTGCCTGGAGTTTGGGGGGAAGTTCACCCCTCCACTTT. Its protein product is CAWSLGGSSPLHF. Full variable domain (missing parts from reference TRBV30 and TRBJ1-6): SQTIHQWPATLVQPVGSPLSLECTVEGTSNPNLYWYRQAAGRGLQLLFYSVGIGQISSEVPQNLSASRPQDRQFILSSKKLLLSDSGFYLCAWSLGGSSPLHFGNGTRLTVT.

V gene TRBV5-1 combines with J gene TRBJ2-5; D is unresolved. The CDR3 totals 16 residues. V was clipped by 4 bases and J by 1 base, with 17 bases between them. Germline V gene data show CDR1 as SGHRS and CDR2 as YFSETQ. The CDR3, as DNA: TGCGCCAGCAGCATGGGTCGTGGTCTACCCCAAGAGACCCAGTACTTC. As protein: CASSMGRGLPQETQYF.

The rearrangement joins TRBV24-1 to TRBJ2-2, with 12 nucleotides matching TRBD2. J lost 1 base, V lost 4 bases, and 9 bases had no gene match. Germline V gene lookup returns CDR1 KGHDR and CDR2 SFDVKD. The CDR3 runs to 19 residues. The CDR3 DNA reads as TGTGCCACCAGTGAAAAACCCGGACTAGCGGGAAAGAACACCGGGGAGCTGTTTTTT. Its translation: CATSEKPGLAGKNTGELFF.

J is TRBJ2-2 and V is TRBV5-4; 9 nucleotides line up with TRBD2. Per the germline V gene, CDR1 is SGHNT and CDR2 is YYREEE (reference sequence). The V segment lost 4 bases and the J segment 6 bases; nucleotides outside the gene matches: 13. This CDR3 spans 17 amino acids. In DNA form, the CDR3 reads TGTGCCAGCAGCCCGGCAGGGGCGGGGGGGGCCCCCGGGGAGCTGTTTTTT. It yields the protein CASSPAGAGGAPGELFF.

The genes are TRBV3-1 (or the pseudogene TRBV3-2) and TRBJ2-3; maybe TRBD2 (5 bases). Germline V gene lookup returns CDR1 LGHDT and CDR2 YNNKEL (reference sequence). The CDR3 spans 14 residues. V gave up 4 bases and J gave up 6 bases, with 14 bases separating them. CDR3 region: CASSLSPWTDTQYF. The CDR3 bases are TGTGCCAGCAGCCTTTCGCCGTGGACTGATACGCAGTATTTT.

This clone was counted a few times. This chain uses TRBV6-1 with TRBJ1-6; D gene ambiguous. Germline CDR1 is MNHNS and CDR2 is SASEGT. The CDR3 consists of 16 residues. V gave up 6 bases and J gave up 2 bases, with 14 bases separating them. DNA for the CDR3: TGTGCCAGCAGAGAATCCAGCCTAGCCTATAATTCACCCCTCCACTTT. As protein: CASRESSLAYNSPLHF.

The chain joins TRBV2 to TRBJ2-3; the match to TRBD2 covers 12 bases. The V gene end was trimmed by 8 bases and the J gene end by 5 bases; junction bases not matched to a gene: 11. Germline V CDR1 and CDR2: SNHLY, FYNNEI. The CDR3 is 16 amino acids. The CDR3: CASGGPTSGSLDTQYF. The DNA for the CDR3 is TGTGCCAGCGGGGGGCCGACTAGCGGGAGTTTAGATACGCAGTATTTT.

The rearrangement uses TRBV5-1 and TRBJ1-2; D is undetermined. The V and J ends lost 0 bases and 8 bases respectively, with 20 bases between them. Germline V CDR1 and CDR2: SGHRS, YFSETQ. This CDR3 has 16 residues. The CDR3 protein is CASSLAVGESSQGYTF. The CDR3 coding sequence is TGCGCCAGCAGCTTGGCCGTCGGGGAATCGAGTCAGGGCTACACCTTC.

The rearrangement uses TRBV7-2 and TRBJ1-6; perhaps TRBD1 as D (5 bases). The CDR3 spans 15 residues. Germline V gene lookup returns CDR1 SGHTA and CDR2 FQGNSA. V lost 1 base to trimming and J lost 5 bases, with 9 bases between them. CDR3 loop: CASSLVGRDNSPLHF. In nucleotides, the CDR3 is TGTGCCAGCAGCTTAGTAGGCAGGGATAATTCACCCCTCCACTTT.

The chain recombines TRBV7-3 with TRBJ2-5, with TRBD2 identical over 10 bases. The CDR3 spans 16 residues. Germline V lookup: CDR1 SGHTA, CDR2 FQGTGA. V shed 2 bases, J shed 5 bases, and the junction held 8 bases outside the gene matches. CDR3 loop: CASSLAASGGGETQYF. The CDR3 coding sequence is TGTGCCAGCAGCTTAGCCGCTAGCGGGGGCGGGGAGACCCAGTACTTC.